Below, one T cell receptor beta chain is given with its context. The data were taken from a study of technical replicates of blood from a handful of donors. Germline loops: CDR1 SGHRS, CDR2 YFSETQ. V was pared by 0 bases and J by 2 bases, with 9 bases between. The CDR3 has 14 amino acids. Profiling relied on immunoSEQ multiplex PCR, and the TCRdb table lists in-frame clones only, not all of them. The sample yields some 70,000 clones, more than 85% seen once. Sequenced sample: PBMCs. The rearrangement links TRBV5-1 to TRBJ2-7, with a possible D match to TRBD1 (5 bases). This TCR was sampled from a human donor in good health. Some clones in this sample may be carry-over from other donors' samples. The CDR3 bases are TGCGCCAGCAGCTTGGTCCCAGGGCCCTACGAGCAGTACTTC. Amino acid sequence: CASSLVPGPYEQYF.